This is a list of T cell receptor beta chains from one sample in a study of identifying expanded T cells in peripheral blood. Assay: immunoSEQ multiplex PCR; the TCRdb copy retains only in-frame clones and omits some. The repertoire has some 54,000 clones, roughly 82% of them found once; the top ten carry around 15%. The material sequenced was blood. All receptors derive from a person aged 18 to 70 in good health. Each CDR3 is given with its conserved first and last residue. The D gene is left open where the match is weak. Expanded clones are given a class, and other clones once, few, many or no size at all.

j_gene,v_gene,abundance,d_gene,CDR3nt,CDR3aa
TRBJ2-7,TRBV29-1,NA,TRBD2,TGCAGCGTGCGAGGGACTAGCGGGAGTCCAGGCTACGAGCAGTACTTC,CSVRGTSGSPGYEQYF
TRBJ1-2,TRBV10-1,NA,NA,TGCGCCAGCAGTGAGCCGGCGCGCGGCCCTACTACTGGCTACACCTTC,CASSEPARGPTTGYTF
TRBJ1-1,TRBV5-6,NA,NA,TGTGCCAGCAGCTTGGCCGTCGGACAATGGTCTCGTCCGGAAGCTTTCTTT,CASSLAVGQWSRPEAFF
TRBJ2-5,TRBV6-5,NA,TRBD2,TGTGCCAGCAGTTCCTTAGCGGGAGGGGGGGAGACCCAGTACTTC,CASSSLAGGGETQYF
TRBJ2-7,TRBV6-5,NA,NA,TGTGCCAGCAGCCGGACCATGTCCTACGAGCAGTACTTC,CASSRTMSYEQYF
TRBJ1-4,TRBV7-2,once,NA,TGTGCCAGCAGCCGGGCGAGGGGGGTGGGGTTCAGTACTAATGAAAAACTGTTTTTT,CASSRARGVGFSTNEKLFF
TRBJ2-3,TRBV27,few,NA,TGTGCCAGCAGTCTCTCTAGCACAGATACGCAGTATTTT,CASSLSSTDTQYF
TRBJ1-5,TRBV2,few,NA,TGTGCCAGCAGGGAAATGACAGTTCAGCCCCAGCATTTT,CASREMTVQPQHF
TRBJ2-5,TRBV9,NA,TRBD2,TGTGCCAGCAGCGAGACGAGCGGGGATTGGCAAGAGACCCAGTACTTC,CASSETSGDWQETQYF
TRBJ2-6,TRBV9,few,NA,TGTGCCAGCAGCGAGGTTGCTGGGGCCAACGTCCTGACTTTC,CASSEVAGANVLTF
TRBJ2-7,TRBV7-9,few,NA,TGTGCCAGCAGCTTAGTAGGAGGTTCGGGCGAGCAGTACTTC,CASSLVGGSGEQYF
TRBJ1-5,TRBV5-8,NA,NA,TGTGCCAGCAGCGGGGGCTTCAGCAATCAGCCCCAGCATTTT,CASSGGFSNQPQHF
TRBJ2-1,TRBV14,NA,NA,TGTGCCAGCAGCCAAGAGACGCTAGTTGGTGAGCAGTTCTTC,CASSQETLVGEQFF
TRBJ2-1,TRBV7-8,NA,TRBD2,TGTGCCAGCAGCCCGAAATATGGGACTAGCGGGACGGATGAGCAGTTCTTC,CASSPKYGTSGTDEQFF
TRBJ1-2,TRBV6-5,NA,NA,TGTGCCACCATAAGACAGAACAACTATGGCTACACCTTC,CATIRQNNYGYTF
TRBJ1-2,TRBV12-5,NA,NA,TGTGCTAGTCAGGGTGTATCCCCCTATGGCTACACCTTC,CASQGVSPYGYTF
TRBJ2-1,TRBV4-3,NA,NA,TGCGCCAGCAGCCAAGATTTCGGGCCCTACAATGAGCAGTTCTTC,CASSQDFGPYNEQFF
TRBJ2-7,TRBV18,NA,TRBD1,TGTGCCAGCTCGGGACAGGGGTACGAGCAGTACTTC,CASSGQGYEQYF
TRBJ2-3,TRBV7-9,few,NA,TGTGCCAGCAGCCTCTCGACTGGGACAGATACGCAGTATTTT,CASSLSTGTDTQYF
TRBJ2-1,TRBV7-9,NA,NA,TGTGCCAGCAGTTCCACAAAGGCGCGGCCCAATGAGCAGTTCTTC,CASSSTKARPNEQFF
TRBJ2-3,TRBV27,NA,NA,TGTGCCAGCAGTTTGCAAGGGCCGGGAGATACGCAGTATTTT,CASSLQGPGDTQYF
TRBJ2-7,TRBV15,few,NA,TGTGCCACCAGCAGAGAGGAGAGCTACGAGCAGTACTTC,CATSREESYEQYF
TRBJ2-7,TRBV7-2,medium-sized,NA,TGTGCCAGCAGCCACAGGTCCTACGAGCAGTACTTC,CASSHRSYEQYF
TRBJ2-3,TRBV12-5,NA,NA,TGTGCTAGTGGTTTTTCAGATACGCAGTATTTT,CASGFSDTQYF
TRBJ2-5,TRBV2,few,NA,TGTGCCAGCAGATCGGGACTGCAAGAGACCCAGTACTTC,CASRSGLQETQYF
TRBJ1-3,TRBV5-1,NA,NA,TGCGCCAGCAGCATCACAGGCGACTCTGGAAACACCATATATTTT,CASSITGDSGNTIYF
TRBJ2-1,TRBV9,few,TRBD2,TGTGCCAGCAGCGTTAGCGGGGGGCTATTGGGTGAGCAGTTCTTC,CASSVSGGLLGEQFF
TRBJ2-3,TRBV6-1,NA,NA,TGTGCCAGCAAGGAAGATTTCACAGATACGCAGTATTTT,CASKEDFTDTQYF
TRBJ2-1,TRBV7-2,NA,TRBD2,TGTGCCAGCAGCCCCTCTAGCGGGGGGGCCAATGAGCAGTTCTTC,CASSPSSGGANEQFF
TRBJ1-1,TRBV5-1,NA,NA,TGCGCCAGCAGCTTGTCCCTAGGGCAGGGGAACACTGAAGCTTTCTTT,CASSLSLGQGNTEAFF
TRBJ2-5,TRBV5-1,NA,NA,TGCGCCAGCAGCTTGGCCCACTTCGCGCGGCCTCAAGAGACCCAGTACTTC,CASSLAHFARPQETQYF
TRBJ1-2,TRBV7-2,few,NA,TGTGCCAGCAGCTTAGGTACGGCTAGCTATGGCTACACCTTC,CASSLGTASYGYTF
TRBJ2-3,TRBV6-4,NA,TRBD2,TGTGCCAGCAGTGACTCGGGACTAGCGACAGATACGCAGTATTTT,CASSDSGLATDTQYF
TRBJ2-4,TRBV27,once,NA,TGTGCCAGCAGCCCCGCAGGGGCGACAGGCAAAAACATTCAGTACTTC,CASSPAGATGKNIQYF
TRBJ2-7,TRBV25-1,once,NA,TGTGCCAGCAGTGAACGGGGAACCGAGCAGTACTTC,CASSERGTEQYF
TRBJ2-3,TRBV6-1,NA,TRBD2,TGTGCCAGCAGTGAACGACAGGGTTATGGCGGGGGGGCCCACACAGATACGCAGTATTTT,CASSERQGYGGGAHTDTQYF
TRBJ2-1,TRBV12-5,once,TRBD1,TGTGCTAGTGGTTTGGTGGGACAGGGGCGGAATGAGCAGTTCTTC,CASGLVGQGRNEQFF
TRBJ1-2,TRBV11-3,once,TRBD1,TGTGCCAGCAGCTTAGGTACAGGGGCGGTAGGCTACACCTTC,CASSLGTGAVGYTF
TRBJ2-7,TRBV5-5,NA,TRBD2,TGTGCCAGCAGCCTCGGAGCGGGAGCCTACGAGCAGTACTTC,CASSLGAGAYEQYF
TRBJ2-7,TRBV5-1,NA,NA,TGCGCCAGCAGCTTGGCCCCAAACTTCGGTCCCCACGAGCAGTACTTC,CASSLAPNFGPHEQYF
TRBJ2-3,TRBV6-1,NA,NA,TGTGCCAGCAGGACAGGTCGCAGGGATACGCAGTATTTT,CASRTGRRDTQYF
TRBJ2-6,TRBV7-9,NA,TRBD1,TGTGCCAGCAGCCGAGACAGGGCTGGGGCCAACGTCCTGACTTTC,CASSRDRAGANVLTF
TRBJ2-3,TRBV30,NA,NA,TGTGCCTGGAGTACCCAGGGCTCCACAGATACGCAGTATTTT,CAWSTQGSTDTQYF
TRBJ2-3,TRBV6-6,NA,NA,TGTGCCAGCAGTTCAGGGGGGGTAAGCACAGATACGCAGTATTTT,CASSSGGVSTDTQYF
TRBJ2-1,TRBV7-9,NA,NA,TGTGCCAGCAGCTTAGACAGGGCAGGGAATGAGCAGTTCTTC,CASSLDRAGNEQFF
TRBJ1-3,TRBV4-3,NA,NA,TGCGCCAGCAGCCAAGAATCCCAACCGGGAAACACCATATATTTT,CASSQESQPGNTIYF
TRBJ2-3,TRBV23-1,NA,TRBD1,TGCGCCAGCATTTGGCCTGACTCAAGACAGGGCGATACAGATACGCAGTATTTT,CASIWPDSRQGDTDTQYF
TRBJ2-7,TRBV5-1,NA,TRBD1,TGCGCCAAGGGGACAGGGAGCATTTACGAGCAGTACTTC,CAKGTGSIYEQYF
TRBJ2-3,TRBV6-5,NA,TRBD2,TGTGCCAGCAGTTGGGGCGGGGGGTACCCAGATACGCAGTATTTT,CASSWGGGYPDTQYF
TRBJ1-6,TRBV11-3,once,NA,TGTGCCAGCAGCCCCACGTCAGGCAATTCACCCCTCCACTTT,CASSPTSGNSPLHF
TRBJ1-2,TRBV2,few,TRBD1,TGTGCCACCCCACAGGGGAACTATGGCTACACCTTC,CATPQGNYGYTF
TRBJ1-2,TRBV19,NA,NA,TGTGCCAGTACCGAGAACTATGGCTACACCTTC,CASTENYGYTF
TRBJ2-2,TRBV11-2,NA,TRBD2,TGTGCCAGCAGCCTACCTAGCGGGGGCACCGGGGAGCTGTTTTTT,CASSLPSGGTGELFF
TRBJ2-1,TRBV10-1,once,TRBD1,TGCGCCAGCAGTGCAGGACAGGGGGCCCGAAATGAGCAGTTCTTC,CASSAGQGARNEQFF
TRBJ1-1,TRBV15,NA,NA,TGTGCCACCAGCAGAGATGAGGGTTCGCCAGCTTTCTTT,CATSRDEGSPAFF
TRBJ2-5,TRBV4-1,NA,NA,TGCGCCAGCAGCCAGTCAGGGACCCAGTACTTC,CASSQSGTQYF
TRBJ1-2,TRBV5-8,NA,TRBD1,TGTGCCAGCAGCTTTTGGGACAGACTTACTAACTATGGCTACACCTTC,CASSFWDRLTNYGYTF